One and the same sample provided the 27 T cell receptor beta chains below, sequenced in a study of early T cells in non-severe SARS-CoV-2 infection. TCRdb ran MiXCR on the 5' RACE reads and lists one entry per CDR3 protein. The sample contains more than 45,000 distinct CDR3 sequences, about an eighth of which appear only once. The sample was whole blood. These receptors were collected from an adult who was a healthcare worker with PCR-confirmed SARS-CoV-2 infection or an uninfected control (not recorded which).

This clonotype was recorded at least ten times. This chain joins TRBV5-6 and TRBJ1-6, with D hard to call. Germline V gives CDR1 SGHDT, CDR2 YYEEEE. Trimming took off 1 base at V and 8 bases at J, with 10 bases between the two ends. There are 14 residues in the CDR3. The chain's CDR3 is CASSLYGEDSPLHF. CDR3 in DNA: TGTGCCAGCAGCTTGTATGGTGAGGATTCACCCCTCCACTTT.

This clonotype turned up a few times. The genes are TRBV28 and TRBJ1-1; D is perhaps TRBD1 (6 bases). V was pared by 7 bases and J by 1 base, with 10 bases between. This CDR3 comprises 13 residues. Germline V gives CDR1 MDHEN, CDR2 SYDVKM. The DNA for the CDR3 is TGTGCCAGCAAACGGGGGGCGAACACTGAAGCTTTCTTT. This gives the protein CASKRGANTEAFF.

This clonotype was counted ten times or more. The rearrangement joins TRBV9 to TRBJ2-2; D perhaps matches TRBD2 (5 bases). Trimming removed 7 bases from V and 2 bases from J, with 9 bases in between. The germline V gene encodes CDR1 SGDLS and CDR2 YYNGEE. The CDR3 sequence is 13 residues long. CDR3 in amino acids: CASGGLNTGELFF. The CDR3 nucleotides read TGTGCCAGCGGCGGACTCAACACCGGGGAGCTGTTTTTT. The whole variable domain, filled in from reference TRBV9 and TRBJ2-2, reads DSGVTQTPKHLITATGQRVTLRCSPRSGDLSVYWYQQSLDQGLQFLIQYYNGEERAKGNILERFSAQQFPDLHSELNLSSLELGDSALYFCASGGLNTGELFFGEGSRLTVL.

This clonotype has just a few counts. The rearrangement links TRBV7-6 to TRBJ2-1; 10 bases line up with TRBD2. V shed 2 bases, J shed 0 bases, and the junction held 1 base outside the gene matches. Per germline, CDR1 SGHVS and CDR2 FNYEAQ. This CDR3 has 16 residues. DNA for the CDR3: TGTGCCAGCAGCTTAACTAGCGGGACCTCCTACAATGAGCAGTTCTTC. Translation: CASSLTSGTSYNEQFF. Using reference TRBV7-6 and TRBJ2-1 for the parts outside the CDR3, the full variable domain is GAGVSQSPRYKVTKRGQDVALRCDPISGHVSLYWYRQALGQGPEFLTYFNYEAQQDKSGLPNDRFSAERPEGSISTLTIQRTEQRDSAMYRCASSLTSGTSYNEQFFGPGTRLTVL.

This clonotype showed up just a few times. The chain joins TRBV12-3 or TRBV12-4 to TRBJ2-1, with a tentative D call TRBD1 (6 bases). V was cut by 8 bases and J by 1 base, with 18 bases left in between. CDR3 length: 16 residues. The CDR3 DNA is TGTGCCAGCGGGGGCGTTGAGCGGAGTTCCTACAATGAGCAGTTCTTC. Translated, it gives CASGGVERSSYNEQFF.

In nucleotides, the CDR3 is TGTGCCAGCAGCGGCGGGACCCCTGGGGGAAAACTGTTTTTT. It specifies CASSGGTPGGKLFF. This chain joins TRBV5-4 and TRBJ1-4; a possible D gene is TRBD1 (5 bases). This CDR3 is 14 amino acids long. Per germline, CDR1 SGHNT and CDR2 YYREEE (reference sequence). Trimming stripped 4 bases from V and 10 bases from J, with 17 bases between.

This clonotype was counted many times. V and J are TRBV20-1 and TRBJ2-1; tentatively, D is TRBD1 or TRBD2 (5 bases each). CDR1 is DFQATT, CDR2 SNEGSKA, per germline (reference sequence). The CDR3 has 17 residues. V was trimmed by 2 bases and J by 3 bases, leaving 20 bases between them. For the CDR3, the DNA is TGCAGTGCTAGACCCCCCAGGTTGGGGGTTTACTACAATGAGCAGTTCTTC. Amino acids: CSARPPRLGVYYNEQFF.

Comment on this clonotype: Germline and junction disagree at one end, which may indicate a read error. The V call is TRBV11-2, the J call TRBJ2-5; 11 positions agree with TRBD1. This CDR3 contains 14 residues. In germline, CDR1 is SGHAT, CDR2 FQNNGV. CDR3 protein: CANSRTGGGETQYF. The CDR3 DNA sequence: TGTGCCAACAGCCGGACAGGGGGCGGGGAGACCCAGTACTTC.

This clonotype came up a few times. The V call is TRBV24-1, the J call TRBJ1-2, with 9 bases lining up with TRBD1. V was pared by 4 bases and J by 6 bases, with 2 bases of the junction left unmatched. This CDR3 has 13 residues. Per the germline V gene, CDR1 is KGHDR and CDR2 is SFDVKD. Written as DNA, the CDR3 is TGTGCCACCAGTGAGTACAGGGGGCATGGCTACACCTTC. Translation gives CATSEYRGHGYTF.

This clonotype was counted only a few times. CDR3 protein: CASRRGEQYF. DNA for the CDR3: TGTGCCAGCCGGCGAGGGGAGCAGTACTTC. The chain carries TRBV2 and TRBJ2-7; D may be TRBD2 (5 bases). The CDR3 is made up of 10 amino acids. The germline V gene encodes CDR1 SNHLY and CDR2 FYNNEI. V was cut by 8 bases and J by 7 bases, with 9 bases left in between.

In its sample, this clonotype was seen many times. The chain joins TRBV28 to TRBJ2-1, with 8 bases lining up with TRBD2. The germline V gene encodes CDR1 MDHEN and CDR2 SYDVKM. The CDR3 is 16 amino acids. With 4 bases clipped from V and 0 bases from J, the junction kept 5 bases outside the gene matches. The CDR3 sequence: CASSSKRESSYNEQFF. CDR3 bases: TGTGCCAGCAGTTCCAAGCGGGAGAGCTCCTACAATGAGCAGTTCTTC.

This clonotype came up once. J is TRBJ1-5 and V is TRBV28; D perhaps matches TRBD1 (5 bases). V shed 5 bases and J shed 6 bases, with 5 bases lying between them. The germline CDR1 and CDR2 sequences are MDHEN and SYDVKM. CDR3 length: 11 amino acids. CDR3 loop: CASSGGQPQHF. The CDR3 nucleotides read TGTGCCAGCAGTGGGGGTCAGCCCCAGCATTTT.

There are many counts of this clonotype. The chain joins TRBV25-1 to TRBJ1-5; 8 positions agree with TRBD1. The CDR3 has 14 amino acids. Germline V gene lookup returns CDR1 MGHDK and CDR2 SYGVNS. The trim removed 5 bases at V and 4 bases at J, leaving 4 bases unmatched. The CDR3 bases are TGTGCCAGCAGTTTGACAGGGGTAAATCAGCCCCAGCATTTT. The encoded protein is CASSLTGVNQPQHF.

This clonotype came up a few times. One end of the junction fails to match germline, which may point to a read error. V and J are TRBV29-1 and TRBJ2-5; the match to TRBD1 covers 10 bases. CDR1 and CDR2 from the germline V gene are SQVTM and ANQGSEA. This CDR3 comprises 15 residues. The CDR3 protein is CSIDRDRGGTETQYF. In DNA form, the CDR3 reads TGCAGCATTGATCGGGACAGGGGTGGGACAGAGACCCAGTACTTC.

CDR3 sequence (DNA): TGCAGCGTTGAGGGTGGCGGCTACGAGCAGTACTTC. This gives the protein CSVEGGGYEQYF. V is TRBV29-1 and J is TRBJ2-7; no clear D gene. Germline V gene data show CDR1 as SQVTM and CDR2 as ANQGSEA. V was cut by 3 bases and J by 3 bases, with 9 bases left in between. CDR3 length: 12 residues.

This clonotype was detected a few times. This chain connects TRBV20-1 to TRBJ2-7; a weak D match, TRBD2 (5 bases). V lost 6 bases and J lost 6, with 15 bases in between. The CDR3 covers 12 residues. The V gene's germline CDR1 is DFQATT and CDR2 SNEGSKA (reference sequence). This chain's CDR3 is CSARGRTTEQYF. The CDR3 nucleotides read TGCAGTGCCCGGGGTCGCACCACCGAGCAGTACTTC.

A remark on this clonotype: This sequence may be a read error, since a much larger clone differs from it by one base. The chain recombines TRBV11-1 with TRBJ2-1; the D is unclear. With 1 base removed from V and 2 bases from J, the gap between germline ends came to 9 bases. CDR1 is SGHAT, CDR2 FQDESV, per germline (reference sequence). The CDR3 runs to 15 residues. The CDR3 sequence is CASSLGIGPYNEQFF. As DNA, the CDR3 is TGTGCCAGCAGCTTAGGTATCGGACCCTACAATGAGCAGTTCTTC.

This clonotype was seen at least ten times. The chain carries TRBV6-2 or TRBV6-3 and TRBJ2-3; 9 nucleotides match TRBD2. The CDR3 runs to 15 residues. The J segment lost 0 bases and the V segment lost 6 bases, leaving 4 bases of the junction unmatched. Germline CDR1 MNHEY, CDR2 SVGEGT. CDR3 bases: TGTGCCAGCAGACGACTAGCGGCTAGCACAGATACGCAGTATTTT. Translated: CASRRLAASTDTQYF.

This clonotype was counted many times. V and J are TRBV29-1 and TRBJ1-1; unclear D gene. There are 14 residues in the CDR3. The germline gives CDR1 SQVTM, CDR2 ANQGSEA. Trimming stripped 7 bases from V and 6 bases from J, with 21 bases between. DNA of the CDR3: TGCAGCGCGGGTTCTCCCAAACTAAACGCTGAAGCTTTCTTT. It encodes CSAGSPKLNAEAFF. The full variable domain, its missing parts supplied by reference TRBV29-1 and TRBJ1-1, is SAVISQKPSRDICQRGTSLTIQCQVDSQVTMMFWYRQQPGQSLTLIATANQGSEATYESGFVIDKFPISRPNLTFSTLTVSNMSPEDSSIYLCSAGSPKLNAEAFFGQGTRLTVV.

This clonotype was observed many times. The chain couples TRBV5-6 to TRBJ2-7; the D gene is possibly TRBD2 (6 bases). This CDR3 spans 13 amino acids. CDR1 and CDR2 from the germline V gene are SGHDT and YYEEEE. Trimming left V 4 bases short and J 0 bases short, with 8 bases between. The DNA for the CDR3 is TGTGCCAGCAGCCAGGACTACTCCTACGAGCAGTACTTC. Amino acids: CASSQDYSYEQYF.

The chain uses TRBV18 and TRBJ2-7, with 9 bases matching TRBD2. The CDR3 has 14 residues. CDR1 is KGHSH and CDR2 is LQKENI in the germline V gene. The ends lost 3 bases at V and 1 base at J; junction bases unmatched: 1. CDR3 sequence: CASSPAGGSYEQYF. For the CDR3, the DNA is TGTGCCAGCTCACCGGCGGGAGGGTCCTACGAGCAGTACTTC.

There are many counts of this clonotype. The chain combines TRBV12-3 or TRBV12-4 with TRBJ2-6; D may be TRBD1 (5 bases). The CDR3 has 17 residues. The V end lost 2 bases, the J end lost 0 bases, and 11 bases lay between the germline ends. The DNA of the CDR3 is TGTGCCAGCAGTTTAAGGGGCACGCACTCTGGGGCCAACGTCCTGACTTTC. This gives the protein CASSLRGTHSGANVLTF.

This chain joins TRBV28 and TRBJ2-7; no firm D call. Trimming shortened V by 0 bases and J by 4 bases, and 4 bases separated the two germline ends. CDR1 is MDHEN and CDR2 is SYDVKM in the germline V gene. The CDR3 spans 12 residues. The CDR3, as DNA: TGTGCCAGCAGTTTATGGACGTACGAGCAGTACTTC. This gives the protein CASSLWTYEQYF.

This clonotype occurred a few times. V is TRBV7-2 and J is TRBJ2-2, with 8 positions matching TRBD2. The germline V gene has CDR1 SGHTA and CDR2 FQGNSA. V gave up 3 bases and J gave up 4 bases; unmatched junction bases: 10. The CDR3 totals 17 residues. CDR3 nucleotides: TGTGCCAGCAGCTTCCCTGGAGGGGGACTAGTCACCGGGGAGCTGTTTTTT. It is translated as CASSFPGGGLVTGELFF.

This clonotype was recorded a few times. The rearrangement links TRBV30 to TRBJ1-6; the D gene is possibly TRBD1 (6 bases). Deletions cut 3 bases from V and 8 bases from J, with 8 bases between. Germline V gene lookup returns CDR1 GTSNPN and CDR2 SVGIG (reference sequence). This CDR3 has 12 amino acids. The CDR3 here is CAWRQGYSPLHF. The CDR3 coding sequence is TGTGCCTGGAGACAGGGTTATTCACCCCTCCACTTT.

This clonotype showed up many times. The rearrangement joins TRBV11-2 to TRBJ2-1, with D possibly matching TRBD2 (5 bases). The length of the CDR3 is 12 residues. V dropped 7 bases and J dropped 7 bases, with 11 bases sitting between them. Per germline, CDR1 SGHAT and CDR2 FQNNGV. CDR3 DNA: TGTGCCAGCACGGGGAGAGGGAATGAGCAGTTCTTC. It translates to CASTGRGNEQFF.

The rearrangement uses TRBV11-2 and TRBJ2-4; D is perhaps TRBD1 (5 bases). The V gene's germline CDR1 is SGHAT and CDR2 FQNNGV. The CDR3 covers 14 residues. V was shortened by 4 bases and J by 3 bases, with 10 bases between the two germline ends. This chain's CDR3 is CASSSGSGKNIQYF. DNA for the CDR3: TGTGCCAGCAGCTCAGGGTCGGGCAAAAACATTCAGTACTTC.